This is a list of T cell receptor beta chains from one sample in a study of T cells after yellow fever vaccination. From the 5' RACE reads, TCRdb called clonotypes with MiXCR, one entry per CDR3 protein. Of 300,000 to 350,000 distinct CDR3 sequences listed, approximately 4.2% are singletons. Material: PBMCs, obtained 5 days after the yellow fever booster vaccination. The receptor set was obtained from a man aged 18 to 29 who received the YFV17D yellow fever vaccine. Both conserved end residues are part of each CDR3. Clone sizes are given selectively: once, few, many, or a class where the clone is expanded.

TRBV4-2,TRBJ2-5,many,CASSQDWPLGGVGTQYF
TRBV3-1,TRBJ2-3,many,CASQPGGRDTQYF
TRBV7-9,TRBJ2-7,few,CASSPRDPGLEQYF
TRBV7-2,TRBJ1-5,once,CASSLAAANQPQHF
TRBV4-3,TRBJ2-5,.,CASSQDTNKRVETQYF
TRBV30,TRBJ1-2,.,CAWSVGHNYGYTF
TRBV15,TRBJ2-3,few,CATSRSGQGAITDTQYF
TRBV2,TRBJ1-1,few,CASSVLKKSIRGAFF
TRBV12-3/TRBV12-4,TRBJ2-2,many,CASIRDSRAGELFF
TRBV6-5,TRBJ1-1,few,CASSYSDHTEAFF
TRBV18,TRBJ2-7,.,CASSPPRGTGEGYEQYF
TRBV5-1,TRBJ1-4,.,CASSLDPTGEKLFF
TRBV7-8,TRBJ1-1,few,CASSPVLNTEAFF